Following are 27 T cell receptor beta chains from one sample sequenced in a study of shared clonotypes between healthy human individuals. The assay was immunoSEQ multiplex PCR, and TCRdb's table has in-frame clones only and misses some. This sample has a few million clones, with approximately 94% found just once. Sequencing was carried out using naive CD4+ T cells sorted from blood. Subset in this sample: CD45RA+ positively selected. Every receptor here comes from a man younger than 35 in good health.

This chain uses TRBV19 with TRBJ2-7; weak D call: TRBD1 (6 bases). The CDR3 consists of 15 residues. Trimming removed 3 bases at V and 3 bases at J, with 15 bases between. CDR1 is LNHDA, CDR2 SQIVND, per germline (reference sequence). For the CDR3, the DNA is TGTGCCAGTAGTATTGTAGGGGGAAGTAGCTACGAGCAGTACTTC. It encodes CASSIVGGSSYEQYF.

This chain joins TRBV27 and TRBJ2-7; a possible D gene is TRBD2 (5 bases). Looked up from germline, CDR1 is MNHEY and CDR2 is SMNVEV (reference sequence). CDR3 size: 17 residues. V was trimmed by 8 bases and J by 0 bases, leaving 23 bases between them. The DNA for the CDR3 is TGTGCCAGCGGGGAGTTAGGAGGCGGCCAACTCTCCTACGAGCAGTACTTC. Protein product: CASGELGGGQLSYEQYF.

This chain joins TRBV30 and TRBJ1-4; unclear D gene. CDR3 size: 15 residues. With 8 bases removed from V and 6 bases from J, the gap between germline ends came to 22 bases. Germline CDR1 is GTSNPN and CDR2 is SVGIG (reference sequence). The CDR3 sequence is CASSPGPAEDEKLFF. CDR3 DNA sequence: TGTGCCAGCAGCCCCGGACCCGCGGAGGATGAAAAACTGTTTTTT.

As to this clone: This specimen includes other DNA sequences encoding the same CDR3. The chain links TRBV11-2 to TRBJ2-3, with D unresolved. CDR3 length: 12 residues. In germline, CDR1 is SGHAT, CDR2 FQNNGV. V was pared by 5 bases and J by 5 bases, with 8 bases between. In DNA form, the CDR3 reads TGTGCCAGCAGCCCCCGAGGAGATACGCAGTATTTT. It codes for CASSPRGDTQYF.

The J gene is TRBJ2-2, the V gene TRBV6-7; D is perhaps TRBD2 (5 bases). TRBV6-7 is given ORF status, its function remaining uncertain. The CDR3 spans 10 residues. Trimming removed 8 bases at V and 7 bases at J, with 5 bases between. The CDR3 is CASEGGELFF. The CDR3 nucleotides are TGTGCCAGCGAGGGCGGGGAGCTGTTTTTT.

V gene TRBV7-8 combines with J gene TRBJ2-7, with 10 bases fitting TRBD1. V gave up 5 bases and J gave up 3 bases; unmatched junction bases: 13. Germline CDR1 SGHVS, CDR2 FQNEAQ. The CDR3 covers 17 residues. The CDR3 DNA reads TGTGCCAGCAGCCACCCCCCCGGGACAGGGGTGGACTACGAGCAGTACTTC. Protein: CASSHPPGTGVDYEQYF.

To note about this clone: This same CDR3 is encoded by further DNA sequences in the sample. The chain has TRBV19 and TRBJ2-3; D is possibly TRBD2 (6 bases). V gave up 1 base and J gave up 1 base, with 9 bases separating them. CDR1 and CDR2 (germline): LNHDA, SQIVND (reference sequence). This CDR3 comprises 15 residues. As DNA, the CDR3 is TGTGCCAGTAGTATAGGTGGAGGGGGCACAGATACGCAGTATTTT. This gives the protein CASSIGGGGTDTQYF.

The rearrangement uses TRBV7-9 and TRBJ1-1; TRBD1 matches 8 bases. V shed 1 base and J 3 bases; nucleotides not matched to a gene: 10. CDR3 length: 17 amino acids. Germline assignment: CDR1 SEHNR and CDR2 FQNEAQ (reference sequence). CDR3 sequence reads: CASSLGAPGQEDTEAFF. Written as DNA, the CDR3 is TGTGCCAGCAGCTTAGGAGCACCGGGACAGGAGGACACTGAAGCTTTCTTT.

V gene TRBV7-2 combines with J gene TRBJ2-5; D is uncertain. The CDR3 loop spans 13 amino acids. The V end was cut by 2 bases, the J end by 5 bases, with 9 bases between. Germline lookup yields CDR1 SGHTA and CDR2 FQGNSA. The CDR3 region has the DNA TGTGCCAGCAGCTTAATCGTTTACGAGACCCAGTACTTC. It translates to CASSLIVYETQYF.

The chain carries TRBV11-2 and TRBJ2-1; D perhaps matches TRBD2 (6 bases). Trimming cost V 6 bases and J 10 bases, with 16 bases left between them. This CDR3 has 13 amino acids. Germline values: CDR1 SGHAT, CDR2 FQNNGV. CDR3 region: CASSTTSVGEQFF. The DNA for the CDR3 is TGTGCCAGCAGTACGACTAGTGTAGGGGAGCAGTTCTTC.

The chain is built from TRBV28 and TRBJ1-1; tentatively, D is TRBD1 (6 bases). The CDR3 spans 14 residues. From germline, CDR1 is MDHEN and CDR2 SYDVKM. Trimming removed 5 bases from V and 7 bases from J, with 17 bases in between. The chain's CDR3 is CASSLTGPYNEAFF. The CDR3 nucleotides read TGTGCCAGCAGTCTTACAGGGCCATATAATGAAGCTTTCTTT.

The chain links TRBV5-6 to TRBJ2-1; D may be TRBD1 (6 bases). Germline V gene sequence: CDR1 SGHDT, CDR2 YYEEEE. Trimming took off 0 bases at V and 2 bases at J, with 12 bases between the two ends. This CDR3 region has 16 residues. The CDR3 DNA reads as TGTGCCAGCAGCTTGGAGGCAGGGGCAACCTACAATGAGCAGTTCTTC. As protein: CASSLEAGATYNEQFF. Using reference TRBV5-6 and TRBJ2-1 for the parts outside the CDR3, the full variable domain is DAGVTQSPTHLIKTRGQQVTLRCSPKSGHDTVSWYQQALGQGPQFIFQYYEEEERQRGNFPDRFSGHQFPNYSSELNVNALLLGDSALYLCASSLEAGATYNEQFFGPGTRLTVL.

The rearrangement links TRBV7-2 to TRBJ2-5, with D hard to call. This CDR3 contains 13 residues. Germline V gene data show CDR1 as SGHTA and CDR2 as FQGNSA. V dropped 2 bases and J dropped 13 bases, with 17 bases sitting between them. As DNA, the CDR3 is TGTGCCAGCAGCTTATCCCCTACTTCTCTCGGGTACTTC. Translation: CASSLSPTSLGYF.

This clone has a handful of counts. The rearrangement links TRBV28 to TRBJ1-1; 7 nucleotides align to TRBD1. J lost 0 bases, V lost 8 bases, and 9 bases had no gene match. CDR1 and CDR2 from the germline V gene are MDHEN and SYDVKM. The CDR3 covers 15 residues. The CDR3 sequence is CASGTRGRLNTEAFF. CDR3 coding DNA: TGTGCCAGCGGGACCAGGGGGAGGCTGAACACTGAAGCTTTCTTT.

This chain links TRBV28 with TRBJ2-7; D remains ambiguous. The CDR3 covers 18 residues. The germline V and J ends were trimmed by 6 bases and 5 bases, with 29 bases remaining between them. Germline V lookup: CDR1 MDHEN, CDR2 SYDVKM. This CDR3 is CASSLRVALPFGRNEQYF. Written as DNA, the CDR3 is TGTGCCAGCAGCCTAAGGGTCGCATTACCTTTTGGGCGGAACGAGCAGTACTTC.

V is TRBV4-1 and J is TRBJ1-5, with D maybe TRBD1 (6 bases). The CDR3 is 17 amino acids. Trimming left V 3 bases short and J 4 bases short, with 19 bases between. CDR1 and CDR2 (germline): MGHRA, YSYEKL. CDR3 DNA sequence: TGCGCCAGCAGCCAGCACAGGGACGGTAGTAAAAATCAGCCCCAGCATTTT. Protein product: CASSQHRDGSKNQPQHF.

The CDR3 region is CASRGRTGQYEQYF. The CDR3 nucleotides are TGTGCCAGCAGGGGTAGGACAGGGCAATACGAGCAGTACTTC. The genes are TRBV28 and TRBJ2-7, with 8 bases matching TRBD1. There are 14 residues in the CDR3. Unmatched junction bases numbered 8, after V lost 6 bases and J lost 4 bases. Looked up from germline, CDR1 is MDHEN and CDR2 is SYDVKM.

This sequence joins TRBV5-6 and TRBJ2-5; TRBD1 aligns across 9 bases. Trimming took 3 bases from V and 2 from J; bases not matched to a gene: 5. Germline-derived CDR1 and CDR2 are SGHDT and YYEEEE. The CDR3 covers 15 residues. CDR3 protein: CASSWSTGGQETQYF. The CDR3 bases are TGTGCCAGCAGCTGGTCGACAGGGGGGCAAGAGACCCAGTACTTC.

On this clone itself: Other DNA sequences from this sample encode an identical CDR3 as well. The rearrangement uses TRBV30 and TRBJ2-7, with TRBD1 matching 7 bases. The CDR3 is made up of 15 amino acids. Unmatched junction bases numbered 11, after V lost 3 bases and J lost 3 bases. Germline V gene data show CDR1 as GTSNPN and CDR2 as SVGIG (reference sequence). CDR3 loop: CAWRSGRDSFYEQYF. The CDR3 DNA sequence: TGTGCCTGGAGGAGTGGACGGGACAGTTTCTACGAGCAGTACTTC.

This chain joins TRBV7-9 and TRBJ2-7, with 8 bases aligning to TRBD1. From germline, CDR1 is SEHNR and CDR2 FQNEAQ (reference sequence). This CDR3 is 16 amino acids long. The junction had 11 bases not matched to a gene; V was cut back by 5 bases and J by 2 bases. The CDR3 region has the DNA TGTGCCAGCAGCCCCTTGGGGGGACAGGCAACCTACGAGCAGTACTTC. Translating gives CASSPLGGQATYEQYF.

CDR3 protein: CAWSGFSPQETQYF. CDR3 nucleotides: TGTGCCTGGAGTGGGTTCAGTCCCCAAGAGACCCAGTACTTC. The chain recombines TRBV30 with TRBJ2-5; D gene ambiguous. Germline V CDR1 and CDR2: GTSNPN, SVGIG (reference sequence). Between the trimmed V and J ends, which lost 1 base and 1 base, there was a span of 10 bases. CDR3 length: 14 amino acids.

Worth noting for this clone: The same CDR3 can be traced to other DNA sequences in this sample. The rearrangement links TRBV19 to TRBJ1-5, with D possibly being TRBD1 (5 bases). V lost 1 base to trimming and J lost 0 bases, with 7 bases between them. This CDR3 region has 15 residues. The germline V gene has CDR1 LNHDA and CDR2 SQIVND (reference sequence). CDR3 sequence reads: CASSIGGNSNQPQHF. The CDR3 bases are TGTGCCAGTAGTATAGGGGGGAATAGCAATCAGCCCCAGCATTTT.

This chain uses TRBV2 with TRBJ2-5; 10 nucleotides agree with TRBD1. The junction had 5 bases not matched to a gene; V was cut back by 6 bases and J by 4 bases. Germline V CDR1 and CDR2: SNHLY, FYNNEI. The CDR3 is 14 amino acids. CDR3 region: CASSPDRGTETQYF. The CDR3 coding sequence is TGTGCCAGCAGCCCGGACAGGGGGACAGAGACCCAGTACTTC.

The CDR3 sequence is CASRGGGGSYEQYF. The CDR3 region has the DNA TGTGCCAGCCGCGGCGGGGGGGGCTCCTACGAGCAGTACTTC. V gene TRBV2 combines with J gene TRBJ2-7; 9 bases line up with TRBD2. The germline CDR1 and CDR2 sequences are SNHLY and FYNNEI. CDR3 length equals 14 residues. V was clipped by 8 bases and J by 0 bases; unmatched bases: 5.

The rearrangement joins TRBV29-1 to TRBJ1-2, with D possibly TRBD1 on 5 matching bases. The V end lost 3 bases, the J end lost 7 bases, and 18 bases lay between the germline ends. The CDR3 length is 14 residues. Germline-derived CDR1 and CDR2 are SQVTM and ANQGSEA. CDR3 in DNA: TGCAGCGTTGAGGAGGGACGACGGGCCGGTGGCTACACCTTC. Translated: CSVEEGRRAGGYTF.

Here the CDR3 DNA reads TGTGCCACCAGCAGAGGCGTGTGGGAACAGAAGAACTATGGCTACACCTTC. Translated, it gives CATSRGVWEQKNYGYTF. This sequence joins TRBV15 and TRBJ1-2; the D is unclear. Germline V gene data show CDR1 as LNHNV and CDR2 as YYDKDF (reference sequence). V shed 1 base and J shed 2 bases, with 17 bases lying between them. This CDR3 has 17 amino acids.

The chain joins TRBV6-1 to TRBJ2-2; D is ambiguous. Germline CDR1 is MNHNS and CDR2 is SASEGT. The CDR3 is made up of 12 amino acids. V gave up 0 bases and J gave up 12 bases, with 8 bases separating them. The CDR3 loop reads CASSEANLKLFF. CDR3 DNA: TGTGCCAGCAGTGAAGCTAATCTCAAGCTGTTTTTT.